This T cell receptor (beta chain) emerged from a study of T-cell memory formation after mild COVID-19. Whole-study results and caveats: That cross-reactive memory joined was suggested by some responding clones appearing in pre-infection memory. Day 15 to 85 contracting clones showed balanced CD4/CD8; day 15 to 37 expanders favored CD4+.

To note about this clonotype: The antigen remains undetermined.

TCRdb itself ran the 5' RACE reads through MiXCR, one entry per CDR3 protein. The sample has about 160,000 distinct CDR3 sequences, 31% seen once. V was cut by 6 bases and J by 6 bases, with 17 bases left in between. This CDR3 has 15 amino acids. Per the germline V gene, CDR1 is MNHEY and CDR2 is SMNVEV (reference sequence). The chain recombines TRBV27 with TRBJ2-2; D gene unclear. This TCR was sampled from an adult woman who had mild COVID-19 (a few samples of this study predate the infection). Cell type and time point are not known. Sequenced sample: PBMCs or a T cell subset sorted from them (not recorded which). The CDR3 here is CASSPTPWGAGELFF. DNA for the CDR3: TGTGCCAGCAGCCCCACCCCCTGGGGTGCCGGGGAGCTGTTTTTT.